This is a list of T cell receptor beta chains from one sample in a study of T cells in Graves' hyperthyroidism and ophthalmopathy. MiXCR, run by TCRdb on the multiplex PCR reads, gives a single entry per CDR3 protein. Of around 500,000 distinct CDR3 sequences listed, 20% to 25% were seen once; the top ten hold around 47%. Sequencing was carried out using blood. These receptors all stem from a woman aged 70 to 79 with Graves' ophthalmopathy. Both conserved end residues are part of each CDR3. A D gene is named only where the DNA matches it firmly. Expanded clones get a size class; other rows say once, few or many, or leave the size out.

j_gene	d_gene	abundance	len	v_gene	CDR3aa	CDR3nt
TRBJ2-1	TRBD1	few	18	TRBV11-2	CASSSKAWDRVIYNEQFF	TGTGCCAGCAGCTCCAAAGCATGGGACAGGGTTATCTACAATGAGCAGTTCTTC
TRBJ1-5	TRBD1	many	18	TRBV28	CASSSDRGLGNRNQPQHF	TGTGCCAGCAGCTCCGACAGGGGGCTGGGTAATCGCAATCAGCCCCAGCATTTT
TRBJ2-3	NA	many	17	TRBV2	CASSLEGAGGVGTTQYF	TGTGCCAGCAGCCTGGAGGGGGCGGGAGGAGTGGGTACTACGCAGTATTTT
TRBJ1-5	NA	NA	15	TRBV5-8	CASSLGVRGNQPQHF	TGTGCCAGCAGCTTGGGTGTCAGGGGCAATCAGCCCCAGCATTTT
TRBJ1-2	TRBD1	NA	14	TRBV12-3/TRBV12-4	CASRPTGANYGYTF	TGTGCCAGCAGACCGACAGGGGCGAACTATGGCTACACCTTC
TRBJ2-6	NA	once	16	TRBV4-1	CASSQDSGAGANVLTF	TGCGCCAGCAGCCAAGATTCAGGGGCAGGGGCCAACGTCCTGACTTTC
TRBJ1-1	NA	few	15	TRBV20-1	CSASHPQDSVTEAFF	TGCAGTGCTAGCCACCCACAGGACAGTGTCACGGAAGCTTTCTTT
TRBJ2-7	TRBD2	NA	19	TRBV2	CASSKIGGIGTSGSGEQYF	TGTGCCAGCAGTAAGATTGGGGGAATTGGGACTAGCGGGAGTGGCGAGCAGTACTTC
TRBJ2-7	NA	NA	15	TRBV3-1	CASSPDTGGSYEQYF	TGCGCCAGCAGCCCTGACACCGGGGGTTCCTACGAGCAGTACTTC
TRBJ1-6	NA	few	15	TRBV16	CASSQSRGYNSPLHF	TGTGCCAGCAGCCAATCGAGGGGCTATAATTCACCCCTCCACTTT
TRBJ2-6	TRBD2	few	17	TRBV20-1	CSARALSGRFGANVLTF	TGCAGTGCTAGAGCCCTTAGCGGGAGATTTGGGGCCAACGTCCTGACTTTC
TRBJ1-5	NA	NA	16	TRBV30	CAWSVPGAGSNQPQHF	TGTGCCTGGAGTGTACCGGGGGCCGGTAGCAATCAGCCCCAGCATTTT